The 25 T cell receptor beta chains listed next were all sequenced from one sample in a study of T cells after yellow fever vaccination. TCRdb redid the calling of the 5' RACE reads with MiXCR, one entry per CDR3 protein. The sample has roughly 110,000 distinct CDR3 sequences, approximately 8.4% seen once. The sequencing used CD8+ T cells sorted from PBMCs, collected 45 days after the yellow fever booster vaccination. The receptors were sampled from a young man who received the YFV17D yellow fever vaccine.

This clonotype occurred many times. The CDR3 region is CSAGGAEFYNEQFF. CDR3 DNA: TGCAGTGCGGGGGGGGCGGAATTCTACAATGAGCAGTTCTTC. The genes are TRBV20-1 and TRBJ2-1; a weak D match, TRBD2 (7 bases). CDR3 length: 14 residues. V lost 6 bases and J 3 bases, leaving 15 bases between the germline ends. Germline CDR1 and CDR2: DFQATT and SNEGSKA (reference sequence).

This clonotype was detected a few times. V is TRBV6-1 and J is TRBJ2-7, with 10 bases aligning to TRBD2. CDR1 and CDR2 from the germline V gene are MNHNS and SASEGT. The CDR3 length is 14 residues. The J segment lost 5 bases and the V segment lost 3 bases, leaving 4 bases of the junction unmatched. The CDR3 DNA reads as TGTGCCAGCAGTGAGAGCGGGAGGGACCACGAGCAGTACTTC. It yields the protein CASSESGRDHEQYF.

This clonotype was counted ten times or more. The rearrangement links TRBV29-1 to TRBJ2-2; a weak D match, TRBD2 (6 bases). The CDR3 has 13 residues. The germline V and J ends were trimmed by 7 bases and 0 bases, with 9 bases remaining between them. Germline V gene lookup returns CDR1 SQVTM and CDR2 ANQGSEA. The CDR3 nucleotides are TGCAGCGGTAGCGGATCGAACACCGGGGAGCTGTTTTTT. Protein product: CSGSGSNTGELFF.

This clonotype was recorded many times. The CDR3 DNA sequence: TGTGCCAGCAGCGCCCCAGGGGGCGAGTTGGGCTTGAAACTGTTTTTT. Protein sequence: CASSAPGGELGLKLFF. V usage is TRBV11-2 and J usage is TRBJ1-4; 8 bases are a match to TRBD1. Germline V gene lookup returns CDR1 SGHAT and CDR2 FQNNGV. J lost 11 bases, V lost 5 bases, and 16 bases had no gene match. The CDR3 loop spans 16 amino acids. The full variable domain, with the rest looked up from reference TRBV11-2 and TRBJ1-4, is EAGVAQSPRYKIIEKRQSVAFWCNPISGHATLYWYQQILGQGPKLLIQFQNNGVVDDSQLPKDRFSAERLKGVDSTLKIQPAKLEDSAVYLCASSAPGGELGLKLFFGSGTQLSVL.

This clonotype was counted ten times or more. The rearrangement joins TRBV20-1 to TRBJ2-1, with TRBD1 identical over 8 bases. The J segment lost 8 bases and the V segment lost 2 bases, leaving 5 bases of the junction unmatched. This CDR3 region has 13 residues. Germline V lookup: CDR1 DFQATT, CDR2 SNEGSKA (reference sequence). The CDR3 region is CSARQGARDEQFF. As DNA, the CDR3 is TGCAGTGCTAGACAGGGGGCGCGCGATGAGCAGTTCTTC.

There are many counts of this clonotype. The chain employs TRBV4-3 and TRBJ2-4; weak D call: TRBD2 (5 bases). The CDR3 loop spans 17 amino acids. In germline, CDR1 is LGHNA, CDR2 YSLEER. Trimming took 4 bases from V and 0 from J, leaving 16 bases between them. The CDR3 DNA reads TGCGCCAGCAGCCCCAGCGGACCCGGCCTAGCCAAAAACATTCAGTACTTC. It yields the protein CASSPSGPGLAKNIQYF.

This rearrangement joins TRBV20-1 to TRBJ2-1; 10 nucleotides agree with TRBD2. Looked up from germline, CDR1 is DFQATT and CDR2 is SNEGSKA (reference sequence). This CDR3 spans 17 amino acids. V shed 2 bases, J shed 7 bases, and the junction held 14 bases outside the gene matches. CDR3 in DNA: TGCAGTGCTAGAATTATCGGGCTAGCGGGAGTTTCGAATGAGCAGTTCTTC. This translates into CSARIIGLAGVSNEQFF.

This clonotype was counted at least ten times. V is TRBV12-3 or TRBV12-4 and J is TRBJ1-1; weak D call: TRBD1 (6 bases). The ends were cut back, 8 bases at V and 8 bases at J, with 12 bases in the middle. The CDR3 length is 11 residues. CDR3 DNA sequence: TGTGCCAGCGGAGGGGGGTCGGAAGCTTTCTTT. Protein sequence: CASGGGSEAFF.

This clonotype has at least ten counts. V gene TRBV7-3 combines with J gene TRBJ1-1, with a possible D match to TRBD1 (6 bases). The V end was cut by 2 bases, the J end by 2 bases, with 12 bases between. This CDR3 contains 15 residues. The germline V gene encodes CDR1 SGHTA and CDR2 FQGTGA. The CDR3 nucleotides read TGTGCCAGCAGCTTAGTCAGGGGACCTAACACTGAAGCTTTCTTT. As protein: CASSLVRGPNTEAFF.

The CDR3 reads CASSPGVEEQFF. In DNA, the CDR3 is TGTGCCAGCAGCCCGGGAGTCGAGGAGCAGTTCTTC. V gene TRBV4-2 combines with J gene TRBJ2-1; tentative D call: TRBD2 (6 bases). Per the germline V gene, CDR1 is LGHNA and CDR2 is YNFKEQ. V gave up 4 bases and J gave up 10 bases, with 11 bases separating them. CDR3 length: 12 residues.

This clonotype was recorded many times. This chain uses TRBV7-9 with TRBJ1-2; no clear D. The V gene's germline CDR1 is SEHNR and CDR2 FQNEAQ (reference sequence). CDR3 length equals 15 residues. With 1 base removed from V and 0 bases from J, the gap between germline ends came to 9 bases. The CDR3 protein is CASSLGDRPNYGYTF. As DNA, the CDR3 is TGTGCCAGCAGCTTAGGAGACCGACCTAACTATGGCTACACCTTC.

The sample holds many counts of this clonotype. V usage is TRBV5-1 and J usage is TRBJ2-7; D gene ambiguous. Per germline, CDR1 SGHRS and CDR2 YFSETQ. The CDR3 is 12 amino acids. V was cut by 5 bases and J by 2 bases, with 8 bases left in between. The CDR3 DNA reads as TGCGCCAGCAGTCAAGACACCTACGAGCAGTACTTC. This translates into CASSQDTYEQYF. The whole variable domain, filled in from reference TRBV5-1 and TRBJ2-7, reads KAGVTQTPRYLIKTRGQQVTLSCSPISGHRSVSWYQQTPGQGLQFLFEYFSETQRNKGNFPGRFSGRQFSNSRSEMNVSTLELGDSALYLCASSQDTYEQYFGPGTRLTVT.

This clonotype was seen ten or more times. The chain has TRBV12-3 or TRBV12-4 and TRBJ2-5; 7 nucleotides match TRBD2. CDR3 size: 15 residues. V shed 5 bases, J shed 1 base, and the junction held 7 bases outside the gene matches. The CDR3 DNA reads as TGTGCCAGCAGTCCGGGGACTACCCGCCAAGAGACCCAGTACTTC. Protein sequence: CASSPGTTRQETQYF.

This clonotype was counted at least ten times. The V and J genes are TRBV20-1 and TRBJ2-7, with D perhaps matching TRBD2 (7 bases). The germline CDR1 and CDR2 sequences are DFQATT and SNEGSKA (reference sequence). The CDR3 sequence is 12 residues long. V was pared by 6 bases and J by 3 bases, with 12 bases between. The chain's CDR3 is CSAREDSYEQYF. The CDR3 nucleotides are TGCAGTGCCCGGGAGGACAGCTACGAGCAGTACTTC.

The CDR3 loop reads CASSWTAVSTDTQYF. CDR3 coding DNA: TGTGCCAGCAGCTGGACCGCTGTTAGCACAGATACGCAGTATTTT. The rearrangement joins TRBV5-4 to TRBJ2-3, with D hard to call. The CDR3 is 15 residues long. The V gene lost 3 bases and the J gene lost 0 bases, with 11 bases spanning the gap. Germline V gene sequence: CDR1 SGHNT, CDR2 YYREEE (reference sequence).

This clonotype was detected ten times or more. J is TRBJ2-7 and V is TRBV5-1; unclear D gene. The CDR3 covers 13 residues. Per germline, CDR1 SGHRS and CDR2 YFSETQ. The V end was cut by 2 bases, the J end by 5 bases, with 11 bases between. CDR3 residues: CASSFGVGDEQYF. In DNA form, the CDR3 reads TGCGCCAGCAGCTTTGGAGTTGGTGACGAGCAGTACTTC.

This clonotype was counted ten times or more. This chain uses TRBV12-3 or TRBV12-4 with TRBJ2-1; 10 bases are shared with TRBD2. CDR3 size: 17 residues. Trimming at V came to 3 bases and at J to 8 bases, leaving 13 bases not matched to a gene. CDR3: CASSFSLAGASPHEQFF. The CDR3 nucleotides read TGTGCCAGCAGTTTCTCCCTAGCGGGAGCTTCCCCCCATGAGCAGTTCTTC.

At least ten counts were recorded for this clonotype. The V gene is TRBV6-1, the J gene TRBJ1-5; TRBD1 might be the D (5 bases). CDR1 and CDR2 (germline): MNHNS, SASEGT. CDR3 length equals 14 residues. V was shortened by 5 bases and J by 4 bases, with 12 bases between the two germline ends. CDR3 coding DNA: TGTGCCAGCAGTCCCGGGACGACAAATCAGCCCCAGCATTTT. It encodes CASSPGTTNQPQHF.

This clonotype came up many times. The chain uses TRBV27 and TRBJ1-1; D might be TRBD1 (5 bases). Trimming took off 1 base at V and 3 bases at J, with 9 bases between the two ends. This CDR3 has 14 residues. Germline V lookup: CDR1 MNHEY, CDR2 SMNVEV (reference sequence). This CDR3 is CASSLLGGDTEAFF. The CDR3 DNA reads as TGTGCCAGCAGTTTATTGGGGGGAGACACTGAAGCTTTCTTT.

This clonotype was seen more than once but under ten times. V gene TRBV4-1 combines with J gene TRBJ2-1, with 9 bases lining up with TRBD1. This CDR3 is built from 15 residues. V lost 7 bases to trimming and J lost 7 bases; unmatched junction nucleotides: 11. In germline, CDR1 is MGHRA, CDR2 YSYEKL. CDR3 loop: CASNLGTGYLNEQFF. The CDR3 DNA follows: TGCGCCAGCAATCTCGGGACAGGGTACTTAAATGAGCAGTTCTTC.

This clonotype was detected many times. The V gene is TRBV27, the J gene TRBJ1-1, with 7 nucleotides matching TRBD1. CDR3 length: 14 amino acids. Germline V gene sequence: CDR1 MNHEY, CDR2 SMNVEV (reference sequence). The ends lost 8 bases at V and 0 bases at J; junction bases unmatched: 6. The DNA for the CDR3 is TGTGCCAGCTTCACAGGGGTCATGAACACTGAAGCTTTCTTT. Translating gives CASFTGVMNTEAFF.

The sample holds a few counts of this clonotype. The chain uses TRBV19 and TRBJ2-3; 10 bases are shared with TRBD1. After removal of 10 bases from V and 4 bases from J, the junction contained 11 bases not matched to a gene. Germline CDR1 LNHDA, CDR2 SQIVND (reference sequence). The CDR3 is 15 amino acids. Here the CDR3 DNA reads TGTGCCACCCAAGACTCCGGGACAGGGGCAGATACGCAGTATTTT. This encodes CATQDSGTGADTQYF.

This clonotype was observed many times. The CDR3 is CASGAGYEQYF. Written as DNA, the CDR3 is TGTGCCAGCGGGGCTGGATACGAGCAGTACTTC. The chain couples TRBV6-6 to TRBJ2-7; perhaps TRBD1 as D (5 bases). Per germline, CDR1 MNHNY and CDR2 SVGAGI (reference sequence). The CDR3 runs 11 residues. Deletions cut 8 bases from V and 4 bases from J, with 9 bases between.

The chain is built from TRBV29-1 and TRBJ2-7; TRBD1 matches at 12 bases. The CDR3 length is 16 residues. Trimming removed 1 base from V and 7 bases from J; junction bases left unmatched: 11. Germline V gene data show CDR1 as SQVTM and CDR2 as ANQGSEA. The CDR3 DNA reads TGCAGCGTTGAAGCCCCCACGGGACAGGGGGCGGGTGAGCAGTACTTC. Translated: CSVEAPTGQGAGEQYF.

This clonotype was counted many times. The CDR3: CASRDIPIYIKQYF. DNA for the CDR3: TGTGCCAGCAGAGACATTCCCATATATATAAAGCAGTACTTC. The chain recombines TRBV2 with TRBJ2-7; D is unresolved. Looked up from germline, CDR1 is SNHLY and CDR2 is FYNNEI. The CDR3 extends over 14 amino acids. V gave up 6 bases and J gave up 8 bases, with 20 bases separating them.